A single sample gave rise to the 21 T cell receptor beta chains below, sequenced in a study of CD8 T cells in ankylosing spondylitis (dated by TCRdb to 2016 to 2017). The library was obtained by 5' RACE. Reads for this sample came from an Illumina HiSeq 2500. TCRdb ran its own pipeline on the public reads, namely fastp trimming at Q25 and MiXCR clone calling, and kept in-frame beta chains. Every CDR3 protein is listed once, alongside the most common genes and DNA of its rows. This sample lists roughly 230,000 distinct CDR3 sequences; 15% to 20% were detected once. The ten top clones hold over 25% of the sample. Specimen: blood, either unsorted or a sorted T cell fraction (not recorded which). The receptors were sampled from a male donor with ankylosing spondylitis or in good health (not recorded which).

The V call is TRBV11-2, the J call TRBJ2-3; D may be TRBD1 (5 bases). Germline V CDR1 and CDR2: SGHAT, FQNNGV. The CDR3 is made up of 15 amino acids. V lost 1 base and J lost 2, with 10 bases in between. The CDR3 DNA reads TGTGCCAGCAGCTTAGTTTGGACACCCACAGATACGCAGTATTTT. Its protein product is CASSLVWTPTDTQYF. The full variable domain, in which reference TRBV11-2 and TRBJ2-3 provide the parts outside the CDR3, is EAGVAQSPRYKIIEKRQSVAFWCNPISGHATLYWYQQILGQGPKLLIQFQNNGVVDDSQLPKDRFSAERLKGVDSTLKIQPAKLEDSAVYLCASSLVWTPTDTQYFGPGTRLTVL.

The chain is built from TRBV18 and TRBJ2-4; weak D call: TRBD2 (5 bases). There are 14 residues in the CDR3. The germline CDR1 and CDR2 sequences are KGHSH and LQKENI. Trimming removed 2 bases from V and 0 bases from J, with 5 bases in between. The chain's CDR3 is CASSPAGAKNIQYF. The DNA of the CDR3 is TGTGCCAGCTCACCAGCGGGAGCCAAAAACATTCAGTACTTC.

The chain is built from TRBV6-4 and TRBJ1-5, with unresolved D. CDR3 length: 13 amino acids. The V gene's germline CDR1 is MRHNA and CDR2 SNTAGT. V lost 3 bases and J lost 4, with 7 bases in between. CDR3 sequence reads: CASSETENQPQHF. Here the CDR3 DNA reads TGTGCCAGCAGTGAGACGGAAAATCAGCCCCAGCATTTT.

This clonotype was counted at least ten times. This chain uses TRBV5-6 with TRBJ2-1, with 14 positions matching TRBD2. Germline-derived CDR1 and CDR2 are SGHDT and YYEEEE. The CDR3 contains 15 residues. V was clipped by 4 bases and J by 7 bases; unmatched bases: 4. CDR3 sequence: CASSTGTSGRNEQFF. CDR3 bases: TGTGCCAGCAGCACCGGGACTAGCGGGAGAAATGAGCAGTTCTTC.

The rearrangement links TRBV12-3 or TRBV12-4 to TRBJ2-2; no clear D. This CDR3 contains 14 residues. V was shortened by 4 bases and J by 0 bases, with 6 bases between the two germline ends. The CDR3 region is CASSSAANTGELFF. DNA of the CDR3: TGTGCCAGCAGTTCCGCCGCGAACACCGGGGAGCTGTTTTTT.

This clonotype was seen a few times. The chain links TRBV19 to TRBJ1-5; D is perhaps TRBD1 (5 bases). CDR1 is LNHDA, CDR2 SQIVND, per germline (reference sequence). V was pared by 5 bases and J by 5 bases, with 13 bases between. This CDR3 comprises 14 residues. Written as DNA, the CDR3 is TGTGCCAGTAGTCAGCTAGGGGAGGATCAGCCCCAGCATTTT. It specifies CASSQLGEDQPQHF.

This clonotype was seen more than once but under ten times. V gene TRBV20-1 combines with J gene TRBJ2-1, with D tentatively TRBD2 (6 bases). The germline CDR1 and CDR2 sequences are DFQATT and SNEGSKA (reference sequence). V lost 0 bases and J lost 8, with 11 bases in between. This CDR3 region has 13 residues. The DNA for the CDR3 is TGCAGTGCTAGAGATCCGCGGGACTATGAGCAGTTCTTC. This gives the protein CSARDPRDYEQFF.

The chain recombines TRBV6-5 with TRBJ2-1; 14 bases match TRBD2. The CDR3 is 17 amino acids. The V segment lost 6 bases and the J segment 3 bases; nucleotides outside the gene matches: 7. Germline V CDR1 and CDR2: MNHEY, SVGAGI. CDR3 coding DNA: TGTGCCAGCAGCTTGACTAGCGGGAGGGCCCTCTACAATGAGCAGTTCTTC. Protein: CASSLTSGRALYNEQFF.

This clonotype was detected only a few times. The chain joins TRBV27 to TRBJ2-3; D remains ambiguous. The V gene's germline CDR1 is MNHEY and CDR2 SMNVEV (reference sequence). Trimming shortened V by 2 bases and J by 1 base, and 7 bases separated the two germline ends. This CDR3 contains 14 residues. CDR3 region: CASSLTLGTDTQYF. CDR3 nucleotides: TGTGCCAGCAGTTTAACTCTAGGCACAGATACGCAGTATTTT.

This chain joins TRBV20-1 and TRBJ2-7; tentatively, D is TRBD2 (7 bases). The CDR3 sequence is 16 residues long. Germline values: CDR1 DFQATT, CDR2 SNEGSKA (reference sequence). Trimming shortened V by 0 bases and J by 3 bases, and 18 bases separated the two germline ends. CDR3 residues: CSARDGVGGANYEQYF. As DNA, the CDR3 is TGCAGTGCTAGAGATGGGGTAGGGGGGGCCAACTACGAGCAGTACTTC.

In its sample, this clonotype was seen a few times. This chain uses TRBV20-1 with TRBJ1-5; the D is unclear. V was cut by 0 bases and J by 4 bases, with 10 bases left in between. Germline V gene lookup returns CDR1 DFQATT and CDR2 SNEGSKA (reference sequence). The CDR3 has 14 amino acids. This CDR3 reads CSARDGRGNQPQHF. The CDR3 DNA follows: TGCAGTGCTAGAGATGGACGGGGAAATCAGCCCCAGCATTTT.

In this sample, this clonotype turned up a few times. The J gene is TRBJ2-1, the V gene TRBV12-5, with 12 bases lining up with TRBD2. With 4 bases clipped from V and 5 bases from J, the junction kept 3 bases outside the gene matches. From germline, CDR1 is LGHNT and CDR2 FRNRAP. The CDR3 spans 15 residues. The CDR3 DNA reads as TGTGCTAGTGGTTCGCTAGCGGGAGGGGACAATGAGCAGTTCTTC. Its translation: CASGSLAGGDNEQFF.

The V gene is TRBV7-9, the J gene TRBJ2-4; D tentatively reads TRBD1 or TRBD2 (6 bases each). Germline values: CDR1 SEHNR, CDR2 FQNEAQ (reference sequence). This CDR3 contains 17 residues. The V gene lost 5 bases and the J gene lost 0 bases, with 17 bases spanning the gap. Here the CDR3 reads CASSPGGGELAKNIQYF. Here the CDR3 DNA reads TGTGCCAGCAGCCCCGGGGGCGGGGAACTAGCCAAAAACATTCAGTACTTC.

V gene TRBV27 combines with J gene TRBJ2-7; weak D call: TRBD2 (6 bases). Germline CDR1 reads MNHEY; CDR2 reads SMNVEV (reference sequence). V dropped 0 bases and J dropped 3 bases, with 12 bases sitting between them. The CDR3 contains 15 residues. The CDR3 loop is CASSLSTSYYYEQYF. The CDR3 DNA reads TGTGCCAGCAGTTTATCGACTAGTTACTACTACGAGCAGTACTTC.

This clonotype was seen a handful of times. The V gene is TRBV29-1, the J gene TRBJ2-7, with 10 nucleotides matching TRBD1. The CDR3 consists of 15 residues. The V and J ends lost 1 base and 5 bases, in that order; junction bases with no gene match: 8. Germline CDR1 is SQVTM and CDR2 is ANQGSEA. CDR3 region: CSVEGTGGFWDEQYF. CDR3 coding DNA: TGCAGCGTTGAAGGGACAGGGGGTTTTTGGGACGAGCAGTACTTC.

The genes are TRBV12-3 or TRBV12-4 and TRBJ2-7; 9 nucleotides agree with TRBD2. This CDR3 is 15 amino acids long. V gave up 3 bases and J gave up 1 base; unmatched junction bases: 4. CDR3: CASSFGLAGSYEQYF. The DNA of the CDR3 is TGTGCCAGCAGTTTTGGGCTAGCGGGATCCTACGAGCAGTACTTC.

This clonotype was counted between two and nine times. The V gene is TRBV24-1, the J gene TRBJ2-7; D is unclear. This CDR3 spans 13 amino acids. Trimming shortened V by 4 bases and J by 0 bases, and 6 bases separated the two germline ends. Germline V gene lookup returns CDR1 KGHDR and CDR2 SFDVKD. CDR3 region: CATSEGHSYEQYF. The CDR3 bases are TGTGCCACCAGTGAGGGCCACTCCTACGAGCAGTACTTC.

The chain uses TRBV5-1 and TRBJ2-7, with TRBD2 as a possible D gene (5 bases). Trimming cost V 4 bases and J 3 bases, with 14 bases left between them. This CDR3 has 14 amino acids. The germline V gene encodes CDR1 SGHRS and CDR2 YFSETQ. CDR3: CASSPPGNYYEQYF. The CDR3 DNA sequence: TGCGCCAGCAGCCCCCCGGGAAACTACTACGAGCAGTACTTC.

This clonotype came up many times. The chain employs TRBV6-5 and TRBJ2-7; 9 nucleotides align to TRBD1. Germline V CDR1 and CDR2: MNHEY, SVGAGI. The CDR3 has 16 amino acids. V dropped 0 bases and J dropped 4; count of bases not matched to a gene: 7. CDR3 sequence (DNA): TGTGCCAGCAGTTACTCGATGGGGGACAGGGAGTACGAGCAGTACTTC. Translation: CASSYSMGDREYEQYF.

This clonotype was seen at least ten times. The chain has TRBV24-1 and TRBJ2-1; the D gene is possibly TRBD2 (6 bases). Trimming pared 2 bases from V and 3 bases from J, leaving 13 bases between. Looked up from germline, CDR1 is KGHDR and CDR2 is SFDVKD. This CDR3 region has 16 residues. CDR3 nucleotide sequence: TGTGCCACCAGTGATTCAGCGGGCCGGAACTACAATGAGCAGTTCTTC. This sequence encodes CATSDSAGRNYNEQFF.

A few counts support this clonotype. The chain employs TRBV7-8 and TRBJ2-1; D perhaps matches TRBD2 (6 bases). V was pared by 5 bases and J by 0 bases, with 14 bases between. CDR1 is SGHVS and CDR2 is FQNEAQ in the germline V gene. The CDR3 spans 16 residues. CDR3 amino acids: CASSHPGLSSYNEQFF. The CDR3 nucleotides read TGTGCCAGCAGCCACCCGGGACTTAGCTCCTACAATGAGCAGTTCTTC.